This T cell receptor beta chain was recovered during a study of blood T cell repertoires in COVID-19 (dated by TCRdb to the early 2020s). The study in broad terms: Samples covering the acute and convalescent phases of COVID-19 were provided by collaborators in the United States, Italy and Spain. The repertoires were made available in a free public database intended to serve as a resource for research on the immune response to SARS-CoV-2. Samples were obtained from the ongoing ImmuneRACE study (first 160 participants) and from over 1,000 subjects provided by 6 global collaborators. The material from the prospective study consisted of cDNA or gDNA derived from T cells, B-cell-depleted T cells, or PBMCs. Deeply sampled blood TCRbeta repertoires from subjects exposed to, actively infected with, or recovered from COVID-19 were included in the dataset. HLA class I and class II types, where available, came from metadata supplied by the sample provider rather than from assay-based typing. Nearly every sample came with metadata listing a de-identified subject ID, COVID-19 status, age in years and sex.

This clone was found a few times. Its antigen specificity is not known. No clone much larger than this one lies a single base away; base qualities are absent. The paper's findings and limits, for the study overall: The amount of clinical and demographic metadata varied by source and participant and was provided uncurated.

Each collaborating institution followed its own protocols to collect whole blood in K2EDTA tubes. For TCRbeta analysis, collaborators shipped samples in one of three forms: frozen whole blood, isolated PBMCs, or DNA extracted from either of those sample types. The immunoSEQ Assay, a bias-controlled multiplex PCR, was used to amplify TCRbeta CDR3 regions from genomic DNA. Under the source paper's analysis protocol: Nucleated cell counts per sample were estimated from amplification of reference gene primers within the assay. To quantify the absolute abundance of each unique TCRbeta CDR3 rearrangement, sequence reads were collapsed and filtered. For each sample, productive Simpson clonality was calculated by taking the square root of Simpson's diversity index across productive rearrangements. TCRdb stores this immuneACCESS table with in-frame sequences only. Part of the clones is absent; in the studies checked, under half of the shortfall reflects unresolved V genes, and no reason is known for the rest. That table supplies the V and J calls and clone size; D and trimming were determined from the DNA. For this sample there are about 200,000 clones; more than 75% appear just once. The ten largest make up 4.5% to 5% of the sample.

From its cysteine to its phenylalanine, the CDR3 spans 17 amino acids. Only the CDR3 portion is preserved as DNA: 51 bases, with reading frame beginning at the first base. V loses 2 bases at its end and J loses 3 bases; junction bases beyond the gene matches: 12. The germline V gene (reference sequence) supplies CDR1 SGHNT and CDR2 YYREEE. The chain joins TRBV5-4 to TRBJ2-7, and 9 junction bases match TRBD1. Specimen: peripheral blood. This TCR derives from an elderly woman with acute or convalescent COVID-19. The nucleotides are TGTGCCAGCAGCTTCGGACAGGGGCCAGCGGTGGTCTACGAGCAGTACTTC. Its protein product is CASSFGQGPAVVYEQYF.